This record concerns one T cell receptor beta chain sequence. The sample belongs to a study of blood T cell repertoires in COVID-19. The wider study: Sites across the United States, Italy and Spain contributed samples from acute and convalescent COVID-19. T cells, B-cell-depleted T cells, or PBMCs supplied cDNA or gDNA.

In the original analysis: Amplification of reference gene primers provided the estimated nucleated cell counts. The data were produced by immunoSEQ multiplex PCR, yet TCRdb's version contains in-frame clones alone and is incomplete. From that table come the V and J calls and clone size; the DNA was used to work out D and trimming. The sample lists 99,000 or so clones, around 84% occurring once. The TCR originated in a man in his sixties with acute or convalescent COVID-19. The sequenced material came from peripheral blood.

This CDR3 is CATSGAGGEQFF. As DNA, the CDR3 is TGTGCCACCAGTGGCGCAGGGGGTGAGCAGTTCTTC. V is TRBV24-1 and J is TRBJ2-1; 7 bases align to TRBD1. Looked up from germline, CDR1 is KGHDR and CDR2 is SFDVKD. The J segment lost 9 bases and the V segment lost 5 bases, leaving 3 bases of the junction unmatched. This CDR3 has 12 amino acids.